These 29 T cell receptor beta chains were all obtained from the same sample, sequenced in a study of shared clonotypes between healthy human individuals. The naive CD8 population came from CD45RO-negative cells selected for CCR7, without terminally differentiated effector memory CD45RA+ cells. TCRdb's copy holds only in-frame clones and misses some; the assay was immunoSEQ multiplex PCR. The sample carries some 2.1 million clones, about 95% recorded once. What was sequenced was naive CD8+ T cells sorted from blood. The receptors were sampled from a man younger than 30 in good health.

Written as DNA, the CDR3 is TGTGCCAGCATTGTGACGGTGGCCAACTATGGCTACACCTTC. Translation gives CASIVTVANYGYTF. This chain joins TRBV6-1 and TRBJ1-2; no reliable D call. Trimming took 7 bases from V and 2 from J, leaving 14 bases between them. The germline CDR1 and CDR2 sequences are MNHNS and SASEGT. The CDR3 contains 14 residues.

The genes are TRBV6-1 and TRBJ2-7, with D possibly TRBD2 on 6 matching bases. V was trimmed by 7 bases and J by 6 bases, leaving 19 bases between them. The CDR3 consists of 14 residues. Germline-derived CDR1 and CDR2 are MNHNS and SASEGT. CDR3 protein: CASKPLGGRGEQYF. The CDR3 region has the DNA TGTGCCAGCAAGCCCCTGGGGGGTCGGGGCGAGCAGTACTTC.

The V gene is TRBV27, the J gene TRBJ2-5; 12 positions match TRBD2. J was trimmed by 4 bases and V by 1 base; bases with no gene match: 1. Germline assignment: CDR1 MNHEY and CDR2 SMNVEV (reference sequence). The CDR3 has 15 amino acids. CDR3 loop: CASSLLGLAGETQYF. Here the CDR3 DNA reads TGTGCCAGCAGTTTATTGGGACTAGCGGGAGAGACCCAGTACTTC.

The chain links TRBV11-2 to TRBJ2-7; tentatively, D is TRBD1 (6 bases). In germline, CDR1 is SGHAT, CDR2 FQNNGV. V lost 3 bases, J lost 0 bases, and 9 bases lay in between. The CDR3 contains 14 residues. The CDR3 sequence: CASSFGGRSYEQYF. The DNA for the CDR3 is TGTGCCAGCAGCTTTGGGGGCCGCTCCTACGAGCAGTACTTC.

The chain is built from TRBV28 and TRBJ2-2; TRBD2 is a possible D gene (6 bases). CDR1 is MDHEN, CDR2 SYDVKM, per germline. V lost 3 bases and J lost 4, with 12 bases in between. CDR3 length: 15 residues. This chain's CDR3 is CASSFGGVVTGELFF. The CDR3 DNA reads TGTGCCAGCAGTTTCGGAGGGGTAGTCACCGGGGAGCTGTTTTTT.

The chain uses TRBV2 and TRBJ1-5; no firm D call. The V gene lost 5 bases and the J gene lost 4 bases, with 24 bases spanning the gap. The CDR3 runs 18 residues. The V gene's germline CDR1 is SNHLY and CDR2 FYNNEI. The CDR3 loop reads CASSNLGATGSVNQPQHF. The CDR3 nucleotides are TGTGCCAGCAGTAATCTGGGCGCAACCGGTTCGGTTAATCAGCCCCAGCATTTT.

The chain joins TRBV5-1 to TRBJ2-3; 11 bases match TRBD2. Germline trimming cut 0 bases from V and 5 bases from J; bases unmatched to any gene: 8. Germline CDR1 and CDR2: SGHRS and YFSETQ. The CDR3 spans 17 residues. CDR3 loop: CASSLVASGGRQDTQYF. CDR3 nucleotide sequence: TGCGCCAGCAGCTTGGTGGCTAGCGGGGGGCGGCAAGATACGCAGTATTTT.

The genes are TRBV4-1 and TRBJ2-3; the D gene is possibly TRBD1 (6 bases). V gave up 1 base and J gave up 1 base, with 12 bases separating them. Germline V gene lookup returns CDR1 MGHRA and CDR2 YSYEKL. This CDR3 spans 16 amino acids. The CDR3 bases are TGCGCCAGCAGCCAAGTTCCAGGGGACGGCACAGATACGCAGTATTTT. Protein sequence: CASSQVPGDGTDTQYF.

This clone was recorded once. The sample holds other DNA sequences that translate to the same CDR3. The rearrangement links TRBV7-9 to TRBJ2-7; 10 bases fit TRBD1. Germline V gene sequence: CDR1 SEHNR, CDR2 FQNEAQ (reference sequence). Trimming took 4 bases from V and 3 from J; bases not matched to a gene: 3. CDR3 length equals 14 residues. The CDR3 nucleotides are TGTGCCAGCAGCTCCGGGGACAGGGGCTACGAGCAGTACTTC. Translating gives CASSSGDRGYEQYF.

V usage is TRBV4-1 and J usage is TRBJ2-1; the match to TRBD2 covers 7 bases. CDR3 size: 14 residues. The germline V gene has CDR1 MGHRA and CDR2 YSYEKL. Unmatched junction bases numbered 6, after V lost 1 base and J lost 9 bases. The DNA of the CDR3 is TGCGCCAGCAGCCAAGCCCGGGAGGAGGGTGAGCAGTTCTTC. Protein product: CASSQAREEGEQFF.

The rearrangement joins TRBV6-5 to TRBJ2-5; D is uncertain. Per germline, CDR1 MNHEY and CDR2 SVGAGI. Deletions cut 8 bases from V and 1 base from J, with 8 bases between. The CDR3 length is 12 residues. Here the CDR3 reads CASSTAQETQYF. The DNA of the CDR3 is TGTGCCAGCTCTACGGCCCAAGAGACCCAGTACTTC.

The chain recombines TRBV11-2 with TRBJ1-2; no clear D. The length of the CDR3 is 14 residues. Germline V CDR1 and CDR2: SGHAT, FQNNGV. V shed 7 bases and J shed 4 bases, with 16 bases lying between them. CDR3 nucleotide sequence: TGTGCCAGCACCCAGCCCCTATTTAGCTATGGCTACACCTTC. It codes for CASTQPLFSYGYTF.

The chain recombines TRBV28 with TRBJ1-6, with D hard to call. Germline CDR1 and CDR2: MDHEN and SYDVKM. The CDR3 has 14 amino acids. Trimming took 5 bases from V and 9 from J, leaving 14 bases between them. CDR3 loop: CASSLPSGVSPLHF. In DNA, the CDR3 is TGTGCCAGCAGTCTACCGAGCGGGGTTTCACCCCTCCACTTT.

The chain carries TRBV2 and TRBJ2-1; D is uncertain. V was clipped by 5 bases and J by 2 bases, with 1 base between them. The CDR3 covers 11 residues. Germline CDR1 and CDR2: SNHLY and FYNNEI. CDR3 coding DNA: TGTGCCAGCAGTACCTACAATGAGCAGTTCTTC. It yields the protein CASSTYNEQFF.

The genes are TRBV4-3 and TRBJ2-6; D ambiguous. V gave up 0 bases and J gave up 0 bases, with 3 bases separating them. Germline lookup yields CDR1 LGHNA and CDR2 YSLEER. CDR3 length: 15 residues. CDR3 loop: CASSQDASGANVLTF. The CDR3 coding sequence is TGCGCCAGCAGCCAAGATGCCTCTGGGGCCAACGTCCTGACTTTC.

The V call is TRBV6-8, the J call TRBJ2-5; D call uncertain. The CDR3 runs 12 residues. The germline V and J ends were trimmed by 10 bases and 0 bases, with 9 bases remaining between them. Germline lookup yields CDR1 MNHGY and CDR2 SAAAGT. The CDR3, as DNA: TGTGCCAAACCTAAGTACCAAGAGACCCAGTACTTC. Amino acids: CAKPKYQETQYF.

Points on this clone: Other nucleotide sequences in the sample specify the same CDR3. The J gene is TRBJ2-7, the V gene TRBV29-1, with unresolved D. In germline, CDR1 is SQVTM, CDR2 ANQGSEA. V lost 4 bases, J lost 3 bases, and 7 bases lay in between. CDR3 length: 11 residues. DNA of the CDR3: TGCAGCGTTGTCGGCAACTACGAGCAGTACTTC. Translating it yields CSVVGNYEQYF.

With respect to this clone: In the same sample, other DNA sequences code for this CDR3. The chain combines TRBV27 with TRBJ2-7, with 8 bases lining up with TRBD2. V dropped 2 bases and J dropped 4; count of bases not matched to a gene: 4. Looked up from germline, CDR1 is MNHEY and CDR2 is SMNVEV (reference sequence). The CDR3 length is 14 residues. CDR3 protein: CASSLSGSGYEQYF. For the CDR3, the DNA is TGTGCCAGCAGTTTAAGCGGGAGTGGGTACGAGCAGTACTTC.

A remark on this clone: Other DNA sequences of this sample code for an identical CDR3. This chain joins TRBV7-9 and TRBJ2-1, with D possibly being TRBD1 (6 bases). There are 15 residues in the CDR3. V lost 5 bases and J 0 bases, leaving 11 bases between the germline ends. From germline, CDR1 is SEHNR and CDR2 FQNEAQ (reference sequence). DNA of the CDR3: TGTGCCAGCAGCCCCGACAGGAGCTCCTACAATGAGCAGTTCTTC. It translates to CASSPDRSSYNEQFF.

CDR3 nucleotides: TGTGCCAGCAGCTCCTCCGGGACTAGCGGGATGTACAATGAGCAGTTCTTC. Amino acid sequence: CASSSSGTSGMYNEQFF. The chain recombines TRBV11-2 with TRBJ2-1, with 13 positions matching TRBD2. Germline-derived CDR1 and CDR2 are SGHAT and FQNNGV. The length of the CDR3 is 17 residues. The trim removed 4 bases at V and 4 bases at J, leaving 7 bases unmatched.

The chain combines TRBV4-1 with TRBJ1-1; TRBD1 might be the D (6 bases). The CDR3 covers 13 residues. Germline CDR1 reads MGHRA; CDR2 reads YSYEKL. Between the trimmed V and J ends, which lost 4 bases and 7 bases, there was a span of 13 bases. The CDR3 loop is CASSPERGFEAFF. The CDR3 DNA is TGCGCCAGCAGCCCAGAGAGGGGGTTTGAAGCTTTCTTT.

A note on this clone: In the same sample, other DNA sequences code for this CDR3. The chain has TRBV19 and TRBJ2-7, with TRBD1 identical over 10 bases. CDR1 and CDR2 (germline): LNHDA, SQIVND (reference sequence). The CDR3 is made up of 15 amino acids. Germline trimming cut 5 bases from V and 5 bases from J; bases unmatched to any gene: 9. The CDR3 DNA follows: TGTGCCAGTAGTCCCTCCGGGACAGGGGTCCACGAGCAGTACTTC. It yields the protein CASSPSGTGVHEQYF.

The genes are TRBV19 and TRBJ2-7, with D possibly TRBD2 on 6 matching bases. This CDR3 has 14 amino acids. V lost 3 bases, J lost 5 bases, and 14 bases lay in between. Looked up from germline, CDR1 is LNHDA and CDR2 is SQIVND (reference sequence). CDR3 residues: CASSITAGWDEQYF. CDR3 DNA: TGTGCCAGTAGTATTACGGCGGGATGGGACGAGCAGTACTTC.

This clone occurred once. The chain has TRBV13 and TRBJ1-3; 9 bases fit TRBD1. The V and J ends lost 4 bases and 2 bases, in that order; junction bases with no gene match: 0. CDR3 length equals 14 residues. Germline V lookup: CDR1 PRHDT, CDR2 FYEKMQ (reference sequence). CDR3 in amino acids: CASSWTGAGNTIYF. CDR3 sequence (DNA): TGTGCCAGCAGCTGGACAGGGGCTGGAAACACCATATATTTT.

This chain connects TRBV30 to TRBJ2-5; D possibly corresponds to TRBD2 (5 bases). Trimming shortened V by 2 bases and J by 8 bases, and 15 bases separated the two germline ends. Germline V gene data show CDR1 as GTSNPN and CDR2 as SVGIG (reference sequence). The CDR3 contains 13 residues. CDR3 loop: CAWSKEGPGTQYF. CDR3 coding DNA: TGTGCCTGGAGTAAGGAAGGTCCGGGAACCCAGTACTTC.

On this clone: Other DNA variants within this sample encode the same CDR3. DNA for the CDR3: TGCGCCAGCAGTGAGTCGCCGGGGTACGAGCAGTACTTC. Protein product: CASSESPGYEQYF. The chain is built from TRBV10-2 and TRBJ2-7; D might be TRBD2 (5 bases). Trimming pared 0 bases from V and 4 bases from J, leaving 7 bases between. The CDR3 length is 13 residues. CDR1 WSHSY and CDR2 SAAADI come from the germline V gene.

The gene calls are TRBV13 and TRBJ1-6, with D perhaps matching TRBD1 (5 bases). The CDR3 is made up of 16 amino acids. The V and J ends lost 4 bases and 0 bases respectively, with 10 bases between them. Germline V lookup: CDR1 PRHDT, CDR2 FYEKMQ (reference sequence). CDR3 in DNA: TGTGCCAGCAGCTCTCAGGGTATCTCCTATAATTCACCCCTCCACTTT. It translates to CASSSQGISYNSPLHF.

The rearrangement uses TRBV12-5 and TRBJ2-4; TRBD2 is a possible D gene (6 bases). The V gene's germline CDR1 is LGHNT and CDR2 FRNRAP. The CDR3 runs to 16 residues. With 6 bases removed from V and 9 bases from J, the gap between germline ends came to 24 bases. In DNA form, the CDR3 reads TGTGCTAGTGGCACCTCGGAGGGACCCGGACGAAGCATTCAGTACTTC. Its translation is CASGTSEGPGRSIQYF. The whole variable domain, filled in from reference TRBV12-5 and TRBJ2-4, reads DARVTQTPRHKVTEMGQEVTMRCQPILGHNTVFWYRQTMMQGLELLAYFRNRAPLDDSGMPKDRFSAEMPDATLATLKIQPSEPRDSAVYFCASGTSEGPGRSIQYFGAGTRLSVL.

The chain has TRBV6-1 and TRBJ2-1; no reliable D call. There are 13 residues in the CDR3. Trimming took off 2 bases at V and 7 bases at J, with 9 bases between the two ends. CDR1 and CDR2 (germline): MNHNS, SASEGT. In DNA form, the CDR3 reads TGTGCCAGCAGTGAAAGTCCCTGGAATGAGCAGTTCTTC. Amino acid sequence: CASSESPWNEQFF.